The next 13 T cell receptor beta chains were all read from a single sample in a study of T cells after posttransplantation cyclophosphamide. Profiling relied on immunoSEQ multiplex PCR, and the TCRdb table lists in-frame clones only, not all of them. This repertoire holds about 41,000 clones, and none appear only once. The sample consisted of PBMCs. The receptors originated from a man aged 30-40 years in good health and a related stem cell transplant donor.

This clone was recorded at least ten times. The chain recombines TRBV7-9 with TRBJ1-3; 7 bases agree with TRBD1. The CDR3 runs to 16 residues. With V trimmed by 6 bases and J by 1 base, 9 bases remained unmatched. CDR1 and CDR2 from the germline V gene are SEHNR and FQNEAQ (reference sequence). The CDR3 DNA sequence: TGTGCCAGCAGTCCTCGACAGGGTTCTTCTGGAAACACCATATATTTT. Its protein is CASSPRQGSSGNTIYF.

This clone was counted ten times or more. The V call is TRBV27, the J call TRBJ1-6, with D perhaps TRBD1 (5 bases). Germline CDR1 is MNHEY and CDR2 is SMNVEV (reference sequence). The CDR3 is made up of 16 amino acids. Trimming shortened V by 1 base and J by 8 bases, and 15 bases separated the two germline ends. The CDR3 bases are TGTGCCAGCAGTTTATACTCGGCCAGGGCGGATTCACCCCTCCACTTT. Protein product: CASSLYSARADSPLHF.

This clone was picked up many times. The chain has TRBV7-6 and TRBJ2-7; D gene unclear. Germline V gene lookup returns CDR1 SGHVS and CDR2 FNYEAQ. The CDR3 is 15 amino acids. V was pared by 2 bases and J by 3 bases, with 14 bases between. The CDR3 loop reads CASSLRAQVDYEQYF. The CDR3, as DNA: TGTGCCAGCAGCTTAAGGGCCCAGGTGGACTACGAGCAGTACTTC.

This clone was seen at least ten times. V is TRBV7-2 and J is TRBJ1-1; 12 bases are a match to TRBD1. The CDR3 sequence is 19 residues long. V was pared by 7 bases and J by 1 base, with 16 bases of the junction left unmatched. Germline V lookup: CDR1 SGHTA, CDR2 FQGNSA. The CDR3 sequence is CASTQWGGTGGGGNTEAFF. The CDR3 DNA follows: TGTGCCAGCACCCAATGGGGAGGGACAGGGGGCGGGGGGAACACTGAAGCTTTCTTT.

This clone was recorded many times. The rearrangement links TRBV12-3 or TRBV12-4 to TRBJ1-2; D possibly corresponds to TRBD1 (5 bases). V was clipped by 4 bases and J by 10 bases, with 10 bases between them. The length of the CDR3 is 11 residues. The CDR3 coding sequence is TGTGCCAGCAGTTCCGGGACTCACTACACCTTC. Translated: CASSSGTHYTF.

This chain links TRBV9 with TRBJ2-1; D remains unclear. Germline CDR1 is SGDLS and CDR2 is YYNGEE. CDR3 length: 15 residues. Trimming took off 0 bases at V and 2 bases at J, with 9 bases between the two ends. CDR3 DNA sequence: TGTGCCAGCAGCGTAGGGGCGCAGACCTACAATGAGCAGTTCTTC. Translating gives CASSVGAQTYNEQFF.

At least ten counts were recorded for this clone. This chain joins TRBV23-1 and TRBJ1-2, with D perhaps matching TRBD1 (6 bases). TRBV23-1 has ORF status, its function being uncertain. Trimming stripped 1 base from V and 7 bases from J, with 7 bases between. CDR3 length: 12 residues. The DNA for the CDR3 is TGCGCCAGCAGTCAATGGGACATTGGCTACACCTTC. The encoded protein is CASSQWDIGYTF.

This clone was counted ten times or more. This chain joins TRBV6-5 and TRBJ2-7, with D perhaps matching TRBD2 (5 bases). Trimming pared 0 bases from V and 2 bases from J, leaving 11 bases between. The V gene's germline CDR1 is MNHEY and CDR2 SVGAGI. The CDR3 spans 15 residues. In nucleotides, the CDR3 is TGTGCCAGCAGTTACTCTTCGGGGTTAGCCTACGAGCAGTACTTC. Its protein is CASSYSSGLAYEQYF.

In this sample, this clone turned up many times. This sequence joins TRBV19 and TRBJ2-5; TRBD1 is a possible D gene (6 bases). V dropped 6 bases and J dropped 5 bases, with 19 bases sitting between them. The CDR3 is 15 amino acids. The V gene's germline CDR1 is LNHDA and CDR2 SQIVND (reference sequence). CDR3 loop: CASRVTGLIVETQYF. The CDR3, as DNA: TGTGCCAGTAGGGTAACAGGGTTGATAGTTGAGACCCAGTACTTC.

This clone was detected a few times. The rearrangement joins TRBV6-1 to TRBJ2-3, with 7 positions matching TRBD2. V shed 3 bases and J 0 bases; nucleotides not matched to a gene: 9. The CDR3 sequence is 17 residues long. Per germline, CDR1 MNHNS and CDR2 SASEGT. CDR3 bases: TGTGCCAGCAGTGATCCCGTCTTGCGGGGGAGCACAGATACGCAGTATTTT. Residues: CASSDPVLRGSTDTQYF.

This clone was seen many times. V gene TRBV7-9 combines with J gene TRBJ2-1, with D maybe TRBD2 (5 bases). The V end lost 5 bases, the J end lost 6 bases, and 17 bases lay between the germline ends. This CDR3 contains 15 residues. Germline V gene lookup returns CDR1 SEHNR and CDR2 FQNEAQ (reference sequence). The CDR3 coding sequence is TGTGCCAGCAGCCCCGGACTTTCGCCCGGCAATGAGCAGTTCTTC. Its translation is CASSPGLSPGNEQFF. Full variable domain (remainder filled in from reference TRBV7-9 and TRBJ2-1): DTGVSQNPRHKITKRGQNVTFRCDPISEHNRLYWYRQTLGQGPEFLTYFQNEAQLEKSRLLSDRFSAERPKGSFSTLEIQRTEQGDSAMYLCASSPGLSPGNEQFFGPGTRLTVL.

The chain is built from TRBV9 and TRBJ2-1; 7 bases map to TRBD1. With 0 bases clipped from V and 3 bases from J, the junction kept 3 bases outside the gene matches. There are 15 residues in the CDR3. The V gene's germline CDR1 is SGDLS and CDR2 YYNGEE. CDR3 amino acids: CASSVETGYYNEQFF. DNA for the CDR3: TGTGCCAGCAGCGTAGAGACAGGGTACTACAATGAGCAGTTCTTC. The complete variable domain, with remaining parts taken from reference TRBV9 and TRBJ2-1, reads DSGVTQTPKHLITATGQRVTLRCSPRSGDLSVYWYQQSLDQGLQFLIQYYNGEERAKGNILERFSAQQFPDLHSELNLSSLELGDSALYFCASSVETGYYNEQFFGPGTRLTVL.

This clone was found many times. The chain couples TRBV5-1 to TRBJ2-1; TRBD2 matches 12 bases. The V segment lost 0 bases and the J segment 6 bases; nucleotides outside the gene matches: 10. The CDR3 sequence is 18 residues long. Germline V gene lookup returns CDR1 SGHRS and CDR2 YFSETQ. The CDR3 reads CASSLAMASGGVINEQFF. CDR3 in DNA: TGCGCCAGCAGCTTGGCCATGGCTAGCGGGGGGGTAATCAATGAGCAGTTCTTC.